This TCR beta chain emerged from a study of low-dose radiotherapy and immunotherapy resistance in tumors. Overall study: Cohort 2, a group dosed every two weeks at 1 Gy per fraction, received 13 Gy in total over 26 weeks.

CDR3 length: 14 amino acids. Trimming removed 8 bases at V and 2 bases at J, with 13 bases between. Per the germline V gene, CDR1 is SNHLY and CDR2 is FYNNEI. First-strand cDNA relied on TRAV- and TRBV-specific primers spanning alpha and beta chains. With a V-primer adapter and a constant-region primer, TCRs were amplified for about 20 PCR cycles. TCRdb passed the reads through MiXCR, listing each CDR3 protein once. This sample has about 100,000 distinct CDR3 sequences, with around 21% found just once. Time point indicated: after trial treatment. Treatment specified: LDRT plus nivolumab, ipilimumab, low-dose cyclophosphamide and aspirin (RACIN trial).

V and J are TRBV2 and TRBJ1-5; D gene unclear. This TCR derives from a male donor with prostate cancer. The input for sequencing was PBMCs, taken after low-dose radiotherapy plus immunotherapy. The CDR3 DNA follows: TGTGCCAGCCGAAGGAGAGGAGGCAATCAGCCCCAGCATTTT. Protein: CASRRRGGNQPQHF.